This T cell receptor (beta chain) was found in a study of cytomegalovirus exposure and HLA in healthy donors. Overall study: Samples from HLA-typed donors yielded around 85 million unique TCRs in an early data release. Among the 300 to 500 genotyped donors, about 81% were placed in the Caucasian-associated ancestry cluster. Findings and limits, study-wide: The authors listed about 170 TCR beta chains as cytomegalovirus-associated. Follow-up analysis later connected one missense variant in DCLRE1C with trimming of TCR beta V- and J-genes.

Concerning this clone itself: The antigen remains undetermined.

PCR involved 60 Vbeta and 13 Jbeta primers. The protocol was immunoSEQ multiplex PCR, while the TCRdb copy is restricted to in-frame clones and leaves out a portion. The sample carries about 150,000 clones, around 75% recorded once. Sequencing was done on a sample of PBMCs. This sequence originates from a woman under 40 in good health and CMV-seronegative.

The CDR3 DNA is TGTGCCAGCACTGCCGGGGGTAGCAATCAGCCCCAGCATTTT. This translates into CASTAGGSNQPQHF. The chain couples TRBV28 to TRBJ1-5; perhaps TRBD1 as D (5 bases). Trimming removed 7 bases from V and 0 bases from J, with 10 bases in between. The germline CDR1 and CDR2 sequences are MDHEN and SYDVKM. The CDR3 spans 14 residues.